The subject of this entry is one T cell receptor (beta chain). What it binds is unknown. Sequencing used immunoSEQ multiplex PCR; TCRdb keeps in-frame clones, though not all of them. Seen here are 30,000 to 40,000 clones, 86% observed once, and the top ten hold roughly 12%. This record comes from a study of STAT3 mutations in large granular lymphocyte leukemia. Study-level findings and limits: Every T-cell large granular lymphocyte leukemia patient had at least one immunodominant TCR beta clonotype.

The ends lost 4 bases at V and 4 bases at J; junction bases unmatched: 5. The CDR3 is made up of 15 amino acids. Germline V lookup: CDR1 SGHNT, CDR2 YYREEE (reference sequence). The chain links TRBV5-4 to TRBJ2-1; 10 bases are a match to TRBD2. Sequenced sample: peripheral blood mononuclear cells. This sequence was found in a man aged 55-75 years with T-cell large granular lymphocyte leukemia. Some clones in this sample may be carry-over from other donors' samples. The CDR3 DNA follows: TGTGCCAGCAGCCCGTTTAGCGGGAGGTACAATGAGCAGTTCTTC. Amino acids: CASSPFSGRYNEQFF.